A single sample gave rise to the 30 T cell receptor beta chains below, sequenced in a study of PD-L1 blockade in urothelial cancer. Profiled with immunoSEQ multiplex PCR; TCRdb holds only in-frame clones, not every one. Of about 87,000 clones detected, 80% to 85% appear once; the ten largest clones hold more than 2%. Noted time point: pretreatment peripheral blood. Material: PBMCs, obtained around atezolizumab (anti-PD-L1) treatment. The source of these receptors is a man aged 55-75 years with urothelial cancer.

V and J are TRBV5-1 and TRBJ2-1; 10 bases match TRBD1. This CDR3 comprises 15 residues. Germline V lookup: CDR1 SGHRS, CDR2 YFSETQ. V dropped 4 bases and J dropped 2; count of bases not matched to a gene: 3. DNA of the CDR3: TGCGCCAGCAGCCCTGGACAGGGGGCCTACAATGAGCAGTTCTTC. Translating it yields CASSPGQGAYNEQFF.

The rearrangement uses TRBV19 and TRBJ1-2, with 9 nucleotides matching TRBD1. In germline, CDR1 is LNHDA, CDR2 SQIVND (reference sequence). Trimming cost V 4 bases and J 4 bases; bases outside gene matches: 7. The CDR3 consists of 15 residues. The CDR3: CASSRRDRDAYGYTF. CDR3 nucleotides: TGTGCCAGTAGTAGGCGGGACAGGGATGCCTATGGCTACACCTTC.

This chain uses TRBV19 with TRBJ2-5; D possibly corresponds to TRBD2 (6 bases). This CDR3 comprises 13 residues. Trimming took off 6 bases at V and 6 bases at J, with 14 bases between the two ends. The germline V gene has CDR1 LNHDA and CDR2 SQIVND (reference sequence). In DNA form, the CDR3 reads TGTGCCAGTAGGGGGGGAGGAGGGAAGACCCAGTACTTC. Amino acids: CASRGGGGKTQYF.

This sequence joins TRBV5-1 and TRBJ2-7; TRBD1 matches 7 bases. The CDR3 length is 16 residues. Germline-derived CDR1 and CDR2 are SGHRS and YFSETQ. The junction had 11 bases not matched to a gene; V was cut back by 4 bases and J by 1 base. Here the CDR3 reads CASSTPGTAQSYEQYF. For the CDR3, the DNA is TGCGCCAGCAGCACCCCCGGGACAGCGCAATCCTACGAGCAGTACTTC.

This clone came up once. Other DNA variants within this sample encode the same CDR3. The chain combines TRBV18 with TRBJ2-1, with 8 bases fitting TRBD1. Germline CDR1 is KGHSH and CDR2 is LQKENI. Trimming at V came to 2 bases and at J to 1 base, leaving 1 base not matched to a gene. This CDR3 region has 15 residues. CDR3 in amino acids: CASSPDRGSYNEQFF. The CDR3 coding sequence is TGTGCCAGCTCACCAGACAGGGGTTCCTACAATGAGCAGTTCTTC.

The rearrangement uses TRBV12-5 and TRBJ2-1; weak D call: TRBD1 (6 bases). CDR3 size: 15 residues. V dropped 6 bases and J dropped 4 bases, with 16 bases sitting between them. The V gene's germline CDR1 is LGHNT and CDR2 FRNRAP. CDR3 protein: CASGLQGRGYNEQFF. CDR3 nucleotide sequence: TGTGCTAGTGGCCTTCAGGGGAGAGGGTACAATGAGCAGTTCTTC.

This chain joins TRBV10-1 and TRBJ2-7, with 9 bases matching TRBD2. CDR1 and CDR2 from the germline V gene are WNHNN and SYGVQD (reference sequence). V dropped 0 bases and J dropped 4; count of bases not matched to a gene: 4. The CDR3 loop spans 15 amino acids. CDR3 DNA: TGCGCCAGCAGTGAGTCGACTAGCGGTGCGTACGAGCAGTACTTC. The encoded protein is CASSESTSGAYEQYF.

The chain couples TRBV6-5 to TRBJ2-3, with D unresolved. The CDR3 is 14 amino acids. Trimming pared 2 bases from V and 7 bases from J, leaving 13 bases between. CDR1 and CDR2 from the germline V gene are MNHEY and SVGAGI. The CDR3: CASSYLVNSNTQYF. CDR3 coding DNA: TGTGCCAGCAGTTACCTCGTAAACTCGAATACGCAGTATTTT.

This sequence joins TRBV7-9 and TRBJ1-3, with D unresolved. The CDR3 consists of 17 residues. Germline-derived CDR1 and CDR2 are SEHNR and FQNEAQ (reference sequence). With 1 base removed from V and 3 bases from J, the gap between germline ends came to 16 bases. The CDR3 DNA is TGTGCCAGCAGCTTAGAGGAGGGATTGAGGCTTGGAAACACCATATATTTT. As protein: CASSLEEGLRLGNTIYF.

The table lists this clone with a count of one. The chain couples TRBV19 to TRBJ1-6; 7 bases align to TRBD1. Per the germline V gene, CDR1 is LNHDA and CDR2 is SQIVND (reference sequence). The CDR3 consists of 15 residues. Trimming cost V 5 bases and J 2 bases; bases outside gene matches: 3. The CDR3 region is CASSQQGTYNSPLHF. The CDR3 nucleotides read TGTGCCAGTAGTCAACAGGGGACCTATAATTCACCCCTCCACTTT.

This sequence joins TRBV10-3 and TRBJ2-1; D is perhaps TRBD1 (6 bases). Germline assignment: CDR1 ENHRY and CDR2 SYGVKD. The CDR3 consists of 15 residues. The V end was cut by 6 bases, the J end by 4 bases, with 16 bases between. CDR3 nucleotide sequence: TGTGCCATCAGGGATACAGGGAGAGGGTACAATGAGCAGTTCTTC. Its translation: CAIRDTGRGYNEQFF.

This chain connects TRBV18 to TRBJ2-1; 9 bases match TRBD1. Germline values: CDR1 KGHSH, CDR2 LQKENI. V lost 7 bases and J lost 9; bases outside the gene matches: 13. There are 15 residues in the CDR3. CDR3 bases: TGTGCCAGCTTCCTCCGGGGGACAGGGTCCTCTGAGCAGTTCTTC. The encoded protein is CASFLRGTGSSEQFF.

The sample holds a few counts of this clone. The chain couples TRBV30 to TRBJ1-1, with no clear D. The V end was cut by 5 bases, the J end by 0 bases, with 7 bases between. Germline V gene lookup returns CDR1 GTSNPN and CDR2 SVGIG (reference sequence). This CDR3 region has 12 residues. CDR3 sequence reads: CAWGLMNTEAFF. The CDR3 DNA sequence: TGTGCCTGGGGACTGATGAACACTGAAGCTTTCTTT.

This clone showed up just once. The chain joins TRBV10-1 to TRBJ1-1; D is uncertain. With 3 bases removed from V and 2 bases from J, the gap between germline ends came to 4 bases. CDR1 and CDR2 (germline): WNHNN, SYGVQD (reference sequence). This CDR3 has 12 residues. CDR3 bases: TGCGCCAGCAGTGACCCTAACACTGAAGCTTTCTTT. Its protein product is CASSDPNTEAFF.

The gene calls are TRBV7-2 and TRBJ2-2; TRBD2 agrees at 10 bases. Trimming at V came to 5 bases and at J to 5 bases, leaving 8 bases not matched to a gene. The CDR3 is 16 amino acids. The germline CDR1 and CDR2 sequences are SGHTA and FQGNSA. CDR3 protein: CASSEASGRVTGELFF. CDR3 DNA sequence: TGTGCCAGCAGCGAGGCTAGCGGGAGAGTTACCGGGGAGCTGTTTTTT. Variable domain in full (rest from reference TRBV7-2 and TRBJ2-2): GAGVSQSPSNKVTEKGKDVELRCDPISGHTALYWYRQSLGQGLEFLIYFQGNSAPDKSGLPSDRFSAERTGGSVSTLTIQRTQQEDSAVYLCASSEASGRVTGELFFGEGSRLTVL.

V usage is TRBV7-2 and J usage is TRBJ2-7, with D possibly being TRBD1 (6 bases). Per the germline V gene, CDR1 is SGHTA and CDR2 is FQGNSA. The CDR3 runs to 14 residues. The V and J ends lost 5 bases and 0 bases respectively, with 11 bases between them. CDR3 in amino acids: CASSAGQTSYEQYF. The CDR3 coding sequence is TGTGCCAGCAGCGCCGGACAGACCTCCTACGAGCAGTACTTC.

Note on this clone: Other nucleotide sequences from this sample produce the same CDR3. This sequence joins TRBV7-2 and TRBJ2-4, with a tentative D call TRBD1 (5 bases). From germline, CDR1 is SGHTA and CDR2 FQGNSA. This CDR3 is built from 14 residues. Between the trimmed V and J ends, which lost 1 base and 2 bases, there was a span of 6 bases. The CDR3 coding sequence is TGTGCCAGCAGCTTAGGGGGCTCCAAAAACATTCAGTACTTC. It yields the protein CASSLGGSKNIQYF.

The genes are TRBV5-1 and TRBJ2-5, with TRBD2 identical over 8 bases. The length of the CDR3 is 16 residues. Losses at the gene ends were 0 bases for V and 4 bases for J; bases not matched to a gene: 8. The germline CDR1 and CDR2 sequences are SGHRS and YFSETQ. The CDR3 DNA is TGCGCCAGCAGCTTGGCCGCTACTAGCGGTACAGAGACCCAGTACTTC. Its translation: CASSLAATSGTETQYF.

The rearrangement joins TRBV28 to TRBJ1-2; a weak D match, TRBD1 (6 bases). V gave up 2 bases and J gave up 4 bases, with 14 bases separating them. This CDR3 is built from 15 residues. Germline CDR1 is MDHEN and CDR2 is SYDVKM. CDR3 nucleotides: TGTGCCAGCAGTTTAATCAGGGGCGGTAGCTATGGCTACACCTTC. The encoded protein is CASSLIRGGSYGYTF.

V usage is TRBV9 and J usage is TRBJ2-2, with TRBD2 matching 12 bases. V was pared by 0 bases and J by 4 bases, with 1 base of the junction left unmatched. CDR3 length: 16 amino acids. From germline, CDR1 is SGDLS and CDR2 YYNGEE. DNA of the CDR3: TGTGCCAGCAGCGTAGCTAGCGGGGGGGCCACCGGGGAGCTGTTTTTT. Translated, it gives CASSVASGGATGELFF.

The J gene is TRBJ2-3, the V gene TRBV7-2; TRBD1 aligns across 11 bases. This CDR3 comprises 15 residues. CDR1 is SGHTA, CDR2 FQGNSA, per germline. After removal of 5 bases from V and 7 bases from J, the junction contained 8 bases not matched to a gene. The CDR3 DNA is TGTGCCAGCAGCACACGGACAGGGGGCGCAAATACGCAGTATTTT. It encodes CASSTRTGGANTQYF. The variable domain in full, with the rest retrieved from reference TRBV7-2 and TRBJ2-3, is GAGVSQSPSNKVTEKGKDVELRCDPISGHTALYWYRQSLGQGLEFLIYFQGNSAPDKSGLPSDRFSAERTGGSVSTLTIQRTQQEDSAVYLCASSTRTGGANTQYFGPGTRLTVL.

This clone was observed once. The J gene is TRBJ2-1, the V gene TRBV10-1, with 13 bases lining up with TRBD2. Germline-derived CDR1 and CDR2 are WNHNN and SYGVQD (reference sequence). CDR3 size: 15 residues. The J segment lost 9 bases and the V segment lost 5 bases, leaving 7 bases of the junction unmatched. As DNA, the CDR3 is TGCGCCAGCAGTTCGACTAGCGGGGGGATCGGTGAGCAGTTCTTC. Its protein is CASSSTSGGIGEQFF.

The chain employs TRBV6-5 and TRBJ1-1; 11 nucleotides align to TRBD1. Germline values: CDR1 MNHEY, CDR2 SVGAGI. The CDR3 sequence is 13 residues long. V lost 2 bases and J lost 10; bases outside the gene matches: 3. Written as DNA, the CDR3 is TGTGCCAGCAGTTACGGGACAGGGGGTCCAGCTTTCTTT. This translates into CASSYGTGGPAFF.

This clone was picked up one time. The chain has TRBV29-1 and TRBJ1-1; D ambiguous. This CDR3 spans 13 amino acids. Trimming shortened V by 3 bases and J by 0 bases, and 8 bases separated the two germline ends. Germline V lookup: CDR1 SQVTM, CDR2 ANQGSEA. CDR3 in amino acids: CSVDGSMNTEAFF. In DNA form, the CDR3 reads TGCAGCGTTGACGGGAGCATGAACACTGAAGCTTTCTTT.

CDR3 region: CASSYSGPPGQGSYEQYF. The CDR3 DNA follows: TGTGCCAGCAGTTACTCGGGCCCACCGGGACAGGGGTCCTACGAGCAGTACTTC. V is TRBV6-8 and J is TRBJ2-7, with 10 bases identical to TRBD1. Germline-derived CDR1 and CDR2 are MNHGY and SAAAGT. J was trimmed by 1 base and V by 0 bases; bases with no gene match: 9. The CDR3 extends over 18 amino acids.

The chain uses TRBV9 and TRBJ2-1; D is perhaps TRBD2 (7 bases). Per the germline V gene, CDR1 is SGDLS and CDR2 is YYNGEE. V shed 4 bases and J shed 4 bases, with 18 bases lying between them. The CDR3 spans 16 residues. The CDR3 sequence: CASSKTGGGRYNEQFF. The CDR3, as DNA: TGTGCCAGCAGCAAAACTGGCGGGGGCAGATACAATGAGCAGTTCTTC.

The chain links TRBV5-1 to TRBJ1-1; D is uncertain. Germline values: CDR1 SGHRS, CDR2 YFSETQ. Trimming pared 0 bases from V and 4 bases from J, leaving 19 bases between. The CDR3 is 17 amino acids. CDR3 sequence: CASSLAILLARGTEAFF. The CDR3 DNA sequence: TGCGCCAGCAGCTTGGCCATTTTACTGGCGCGCGGCACTGAAGCTTTCTTT.

The gene calls are TRBV14 and TRBJ2-2; 8 positions match TRBD1. V shed 1 base, J shed 7 bases, and the junction held 5 bases outside the gene matches. This CDR3 has 15 amino acids. The germline CDR1 and CDR2 sequences are SGHDN and FVKESK. DNA for the CDR3: TGTGCCAGCAGCCAAGCCACAGGGGGAATCGGGGAGCTGTTTTTT. This codes for CASSQATGGIGELFF.

The chain uses TRBV18 and TRBJ1-4, with TRBD1 as a possible D gene (6 bases). Trimming pared 2 bases from V and 5 bases from J, leaving 9 bases between. The CDR3 extends over 14 amino acids. Looked up from germline, CDR1 is KGHSH and CDR2 is LQKENI. CDR3 loop: CASSPAQGNEKLFF. In nucleotides, the CDR3 is TGTGCCAGCTCACCAGCACAGGGAAATGAAAAACTGTTTTTT.

This chain connects TRBV6-6 to TRBJ2-2, with D unclear. In germline, CDR1 is MNHNY, CDR2 SVGAGI (reference sequence). With 0 bases removed from V and 5 bases from J, the gap between germline ends came to 10 bases. The CDR3 length is 15 residues. The CDR3 spells CASSYSWRPTGELFF. The CDR3 bases are TGTGCCAGCAGTTACTCGTGGAGACCTACCGGGGAGCTGTTTTTT.